The entry below describes one TCR beta chain. There are 15 residues in the CDR3. The trim removed 0 bases at V and 7 bases at J, leaving 4 bases unmatched. Germline-derived CDR1 and CDR2 are LNHDA and SQIVND (reference sequence). These data are taken from a study of technical replicates of blood from a handful of donors. Clones were sequenced by immunoSEQ multiplex PCR, and TCRdb holds only the in-frame ones, with some missing. In the table there are about 74,000 clones, roughly 94% of which are singletons. The V and J genes are TRBV19 and TRBJ1-5, with 9 nucleotides matching TRBD1. The source material was T cells isolated from PBMCs. The sequence was collected from a human donor in good health. The CDR3 region is CASSIDGTGWQPQHF. The CDR3 DNA is TGTGCCAGTAGTATAGATGGGACAGGGTGGCAGCCCCAGCATTTT.